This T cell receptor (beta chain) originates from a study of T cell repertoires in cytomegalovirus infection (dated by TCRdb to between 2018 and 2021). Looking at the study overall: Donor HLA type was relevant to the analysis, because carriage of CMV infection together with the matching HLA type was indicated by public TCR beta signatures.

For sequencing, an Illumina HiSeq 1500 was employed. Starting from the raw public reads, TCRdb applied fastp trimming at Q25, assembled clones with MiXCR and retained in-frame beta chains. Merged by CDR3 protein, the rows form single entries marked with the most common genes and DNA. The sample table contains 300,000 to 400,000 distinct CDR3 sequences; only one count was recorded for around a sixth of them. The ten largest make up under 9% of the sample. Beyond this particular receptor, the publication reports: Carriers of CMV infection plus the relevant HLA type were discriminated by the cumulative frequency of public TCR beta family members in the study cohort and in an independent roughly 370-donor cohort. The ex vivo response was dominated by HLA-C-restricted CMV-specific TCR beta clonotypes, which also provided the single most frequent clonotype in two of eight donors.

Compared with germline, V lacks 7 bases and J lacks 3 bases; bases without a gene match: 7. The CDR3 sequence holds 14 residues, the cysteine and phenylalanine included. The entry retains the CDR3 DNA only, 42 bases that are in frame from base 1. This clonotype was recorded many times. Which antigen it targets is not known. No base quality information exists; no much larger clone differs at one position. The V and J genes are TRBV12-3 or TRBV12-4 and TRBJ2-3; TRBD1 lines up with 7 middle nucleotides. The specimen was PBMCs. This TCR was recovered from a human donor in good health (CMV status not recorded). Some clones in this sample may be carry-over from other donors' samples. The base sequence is TGTGCCAGCAACGACAGGGCAAGAACAGATACGCAGTATTTT. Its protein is CASNDRARTDTQYF.